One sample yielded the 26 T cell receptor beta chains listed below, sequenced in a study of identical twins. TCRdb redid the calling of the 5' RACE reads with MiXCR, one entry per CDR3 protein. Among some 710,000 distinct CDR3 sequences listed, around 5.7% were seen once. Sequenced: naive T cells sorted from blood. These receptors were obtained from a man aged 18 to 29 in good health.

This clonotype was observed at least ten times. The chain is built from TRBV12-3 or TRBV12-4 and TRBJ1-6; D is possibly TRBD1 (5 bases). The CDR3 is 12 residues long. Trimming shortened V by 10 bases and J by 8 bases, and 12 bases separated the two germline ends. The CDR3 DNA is TGTGCCATCCGGTTGGGGGATTCACCCCTCCACTTT. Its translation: CAIRLGDSPLHF.

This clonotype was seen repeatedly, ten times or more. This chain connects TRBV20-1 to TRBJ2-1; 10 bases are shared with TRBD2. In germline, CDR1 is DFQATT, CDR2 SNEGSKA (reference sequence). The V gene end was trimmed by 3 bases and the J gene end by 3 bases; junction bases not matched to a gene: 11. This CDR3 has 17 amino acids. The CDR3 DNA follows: TGCAGTGCTAGTTTCTCGGCTAGCGGGAGATTCTACAATGAGCAGTTCTTC. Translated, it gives CSASFSASGRFYNEQFF.

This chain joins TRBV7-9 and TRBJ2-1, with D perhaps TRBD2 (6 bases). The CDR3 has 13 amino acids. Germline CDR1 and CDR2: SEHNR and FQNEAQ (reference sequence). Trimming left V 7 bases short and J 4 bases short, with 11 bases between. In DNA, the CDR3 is TGTGCCAGCAAAGAAGGAGGGTACAATGAGCAGTTCTTC. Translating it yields CASKEGGYNEQFF.

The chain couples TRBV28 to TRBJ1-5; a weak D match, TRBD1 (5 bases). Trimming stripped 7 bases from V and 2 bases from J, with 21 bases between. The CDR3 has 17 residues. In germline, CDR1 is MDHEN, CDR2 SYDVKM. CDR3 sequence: CASTPGHLTTGNQPQHF. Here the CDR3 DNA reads TGTGCCAGCACCCCAGGTCACCTGACGACAGGCAATCAGCCCCAGCATTTT.

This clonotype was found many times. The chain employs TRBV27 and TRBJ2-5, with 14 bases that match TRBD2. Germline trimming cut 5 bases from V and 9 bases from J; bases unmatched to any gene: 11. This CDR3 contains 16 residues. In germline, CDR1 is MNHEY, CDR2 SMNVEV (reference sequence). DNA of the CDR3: TGTGCCAGCAGTCCGCGACTAGCGGGAGGGGTGATGGCCCAGTACTTC. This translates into CASSPRLAGGVMAQYF.

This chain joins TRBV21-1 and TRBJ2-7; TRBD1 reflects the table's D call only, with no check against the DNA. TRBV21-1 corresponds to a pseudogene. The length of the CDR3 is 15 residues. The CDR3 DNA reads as TGTGCCAGCAGCAATTGGGACAGGGGGTCCTACGAGCAGTACGTC. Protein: CASSNWDRGSYEQYV.

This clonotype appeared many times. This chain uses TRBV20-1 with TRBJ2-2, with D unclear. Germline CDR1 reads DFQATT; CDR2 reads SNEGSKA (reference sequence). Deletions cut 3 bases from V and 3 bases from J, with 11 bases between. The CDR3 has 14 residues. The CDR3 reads CSASARLYTGELFF. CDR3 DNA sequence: TGCAGTGCTAGTGCCCGGTTATACACCGGGGAGCTGTTTTTT.

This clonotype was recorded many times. The DNA of the CDR3 is TGTGCCAGCAGTGTCGGGGCAGGGAAATCACCCCTCCACTTT. It is translated as CASSVGAGKSPLHF. The chain couples TRBV12-3 or TRBV12-4 to TRBJ1-6, with a tentative D call TRBD1 (5 bases). CDR3 length: 14 amino acids. Trimming cost V 5 bases and J 10 bases, with 15 bases left between them.

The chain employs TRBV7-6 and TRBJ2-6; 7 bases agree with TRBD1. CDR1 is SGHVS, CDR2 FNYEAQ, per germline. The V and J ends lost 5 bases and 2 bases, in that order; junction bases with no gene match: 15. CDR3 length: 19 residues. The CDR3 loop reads CASSLPMGQKAPGANVLTF. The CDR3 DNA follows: TGTGCCAGCAGCCTGCCCATGGGACAGAAAGCCCCTGGGGCCAACGTCCTGACTTTC.

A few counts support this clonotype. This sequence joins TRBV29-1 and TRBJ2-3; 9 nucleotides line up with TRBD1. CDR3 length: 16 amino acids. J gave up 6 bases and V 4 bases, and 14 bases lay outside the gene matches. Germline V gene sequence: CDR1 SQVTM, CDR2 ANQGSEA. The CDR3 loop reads CSVGLPRDRVTDTQYF. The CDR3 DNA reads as TGCAGCGTTGGCCTCCCTCGGGACAGGGTCACGGATACGCAGTATTTT.

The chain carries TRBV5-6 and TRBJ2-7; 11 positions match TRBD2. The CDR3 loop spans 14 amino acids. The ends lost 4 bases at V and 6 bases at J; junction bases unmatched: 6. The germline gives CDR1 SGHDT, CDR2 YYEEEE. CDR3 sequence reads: CASSPRLAGTEQYF. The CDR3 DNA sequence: TGTGCCAGCAGCCCAAGACTAGCGGGAACCGAGCAGTACTTC.

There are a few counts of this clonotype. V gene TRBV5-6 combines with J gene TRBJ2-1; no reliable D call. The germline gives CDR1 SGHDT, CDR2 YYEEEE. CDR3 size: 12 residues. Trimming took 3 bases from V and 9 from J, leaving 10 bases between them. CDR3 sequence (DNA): TGTGCCAGCAGCTGCCGGGTTTGTGAGCAGTTCTTC. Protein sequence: CASSCRVCEQFF.

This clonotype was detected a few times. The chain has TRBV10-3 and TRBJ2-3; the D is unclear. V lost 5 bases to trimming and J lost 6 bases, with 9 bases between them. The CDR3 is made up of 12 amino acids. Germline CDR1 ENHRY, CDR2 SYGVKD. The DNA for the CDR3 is TGTGCCATCAGTTTACCAACGGATACGCAGTATTTT. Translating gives CAISLPTDTQYF.

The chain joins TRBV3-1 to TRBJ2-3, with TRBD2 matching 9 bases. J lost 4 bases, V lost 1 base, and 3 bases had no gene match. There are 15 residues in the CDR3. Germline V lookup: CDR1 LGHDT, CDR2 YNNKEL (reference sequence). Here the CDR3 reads CASSQGPSGADTQYF. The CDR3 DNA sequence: TGTGCCAGCAGCCAAGGGCCTAGCGGGGCAGATACGCAGTATTTT.

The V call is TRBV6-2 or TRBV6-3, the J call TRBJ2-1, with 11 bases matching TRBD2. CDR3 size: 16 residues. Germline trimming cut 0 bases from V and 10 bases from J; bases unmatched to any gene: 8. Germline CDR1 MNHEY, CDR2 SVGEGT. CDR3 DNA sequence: TGTGCCAGCAGTTACTCAGGTCTAGCGGGAGGATACGAGCAGTTCTTC. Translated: CASSYSGLAGGYEQFF.

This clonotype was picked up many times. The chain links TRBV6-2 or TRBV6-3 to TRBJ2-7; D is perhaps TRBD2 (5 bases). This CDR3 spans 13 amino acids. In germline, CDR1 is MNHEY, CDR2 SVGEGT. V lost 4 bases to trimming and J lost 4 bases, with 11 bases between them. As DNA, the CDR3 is TGTGCCAGCAGTTCCGACTACCGGTACGAGCAGTACTTC. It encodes CASSSDYRYEQYF.

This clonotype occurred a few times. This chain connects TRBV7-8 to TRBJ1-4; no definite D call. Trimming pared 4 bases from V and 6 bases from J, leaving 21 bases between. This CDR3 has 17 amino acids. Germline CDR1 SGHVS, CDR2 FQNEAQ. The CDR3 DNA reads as TGTGCCAGCAGCTGGCGGCCCGTTGTGGGGTCATATGAAAAACTGTTTTTT. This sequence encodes CASSWRPVVGSYEKLFF.

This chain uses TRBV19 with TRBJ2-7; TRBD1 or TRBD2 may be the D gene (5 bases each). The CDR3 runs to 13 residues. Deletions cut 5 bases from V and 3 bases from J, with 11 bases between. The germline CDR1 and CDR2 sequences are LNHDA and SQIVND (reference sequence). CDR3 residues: CASSSRGDYEQYF. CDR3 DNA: TGTGCCAGTAGTTCAAGAGGGGACTACGAGCAGTACTTC. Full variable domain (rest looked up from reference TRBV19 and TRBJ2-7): DGGITQSPKYLFRKEGQNVTLSCEQNLNHDAMYWYRQDPGQGLRLIYYSQIVNDFQKGDIAEGYSVSREKKESFPLTVTSAQKNPTAFYLCASSSRGDYEQYFGPGTRLTVT.

The chain's CDR3 is CSVESLAADSYEQYF. In DNA form, the CDR3 reads TGCAGCGTTGAAAGCCTAGCTGCCGACTCCTACGAGCAGTACTTC. V usage is TRBV29-1 and J usage is TRBJ2-7, with a weak D call TRBD2 (5 bases). V was pared by 2 bases and J by 0 bases, with 14 bases between. CDR1 is SQVTM and CDR2 is ANQGSEA in the germline V gene. The CDR3 has 15 residues.

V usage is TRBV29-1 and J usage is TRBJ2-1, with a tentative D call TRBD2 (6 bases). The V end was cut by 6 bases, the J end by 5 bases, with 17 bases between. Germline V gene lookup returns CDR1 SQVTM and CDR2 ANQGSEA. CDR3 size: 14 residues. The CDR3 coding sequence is TGCAGCGTCCACAGAGCCCTAGCGAACAATGAGCAGTTCTTC. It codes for CSVHRALANNEQFF.

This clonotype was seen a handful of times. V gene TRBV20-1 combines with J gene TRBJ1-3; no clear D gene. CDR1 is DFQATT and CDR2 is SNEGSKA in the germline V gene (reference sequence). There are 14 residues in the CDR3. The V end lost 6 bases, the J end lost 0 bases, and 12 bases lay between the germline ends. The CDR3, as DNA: TGCAGTGCGGGAGGCCTAGCCTCTGGAAACACCATATATTTT. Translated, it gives CSAGGLASGNTIYF.

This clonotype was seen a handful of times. The DNA for the CDR3 is TGTGCCAGCAGCCCCGGTCTCCCCAATTTTGAGCAGTTCTTC. This sequence encodes CASSPGLPNFEQFF. V and J are TRBV6-1 and TRBJ2-1; D is uncertain. Between the trimmed V and J ends, which lost 6 bases and 9 bases, there was a span of 18 bases. Germline values: CDR1 MNHNS, CDR2 SASEGT. The CDR3 consists of 14 residues.

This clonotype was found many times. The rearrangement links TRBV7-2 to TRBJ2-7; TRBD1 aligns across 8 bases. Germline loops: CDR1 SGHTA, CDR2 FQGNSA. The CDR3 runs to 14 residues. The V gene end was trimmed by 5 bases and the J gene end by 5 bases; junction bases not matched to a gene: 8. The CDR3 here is CASSRSGQGNEQYF. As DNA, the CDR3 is TGTGCCAGCAGCCGCAGCGGACAGGGTAACGAGCAGTACTTC.

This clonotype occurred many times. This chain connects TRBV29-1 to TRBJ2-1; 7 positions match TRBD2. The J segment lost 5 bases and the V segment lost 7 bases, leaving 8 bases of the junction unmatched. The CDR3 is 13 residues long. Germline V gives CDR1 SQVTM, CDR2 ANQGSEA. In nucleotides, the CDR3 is TGCAGCGCCCTCGGAGCGGGGCACAATGAGCAGTTCTTC. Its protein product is CSALGAGHNEQFF.

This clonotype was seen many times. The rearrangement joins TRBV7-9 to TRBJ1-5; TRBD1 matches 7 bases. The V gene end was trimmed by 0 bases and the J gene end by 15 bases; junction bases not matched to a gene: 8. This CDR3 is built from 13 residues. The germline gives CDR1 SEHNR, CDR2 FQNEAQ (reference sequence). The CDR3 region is CASSLAEQGTLHF. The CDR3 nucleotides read TGTGCCAGCAGCTTAGCGGAACAGGGGACGTTGCATTTT.

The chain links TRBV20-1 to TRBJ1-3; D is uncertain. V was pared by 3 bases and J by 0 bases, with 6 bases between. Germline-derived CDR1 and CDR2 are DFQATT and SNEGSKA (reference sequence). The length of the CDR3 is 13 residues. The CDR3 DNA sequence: TGCAGTGCTAGGATACGCTCTGGAAACACCATATATTTT. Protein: CSARIRSGNTIYF.